This T cell receptor (beta chain) emerged from a study of cytomegalovirus exposure and HLA in healthy donors. Whole-study findings and limits: Judged likely to be a sequencing artifact was a cluster of highly shared sequence variants. Sequences of the TCR beta chain were said to predict the HLA-A and HLA-B alleles of most subjects accurately.

Healthy bone marrow donors made up the donors. Concerning this clone: What it binds is not known.

The PCR was carried out with 60 Vbeta primers and 13 Jbeta primers. Method: immunoSEQ multiplex PCR; TCRdb's copy keeps in-frame clones and lacks some. Altogether roughly 100,000 clones are present, around 73% being singletons, with the ten largest covering roughly 1.2%. The CDR3 extends over 13 amino acids. Germline V gene sequence: CDR1 SGDLS, CDR2 YYNGEE. With V trimmed by 4 bases and J by 5 bases, 4 bases remained unmatched. The source of this sequence is a man aged 25-45 years in good health and CMV-seronegative. This rearrangement joins TRBV9 to TRBJ2-7; TRBD1 matches at 9 bases. The sequenced material came from PBMCs. The CDR3 region has the DNA TGTGCCAGCAGCATAGACAGGGGGGACGAGCAGTACTTC. It translates to CASSIDRGDEQYF.